The 26 T cell receptor beta chains reported below all come from one sample, sequenced in a study of T cell responses to AZD1222 COVID-19 vaccine (dated by TCRdb to the early 2020s). What the time point label conveys for this sample: about 28 days (+/-7) after the second vaccine dose. Libraries were constructed by the immunoSEQ multiplex PCR assay. TCRdb took over this immuneACCESS table, retaining in-frame rearrangements with V and J assigned. Such tables are incomplete; in checked studies, under half of the missing clones stem from an unresolved V gene, and the remainder is unexplained. The sample contains fewer than 120,000 clones, about nine tenths of them found a single time. The ten most abundant clones make up about 2.5% of the sample. The starting material was peripheral blood, obtained 28 days after the second AZD1222 dose. These receptor sequences come from an adult who received the AZD1222 COVID-19 vaccine.

The chain carries TRBV7-9 and TRBJ1-6, with 9 bases identical to TRBD1. V gave up 3 bases and J gave up 10 bases; unmatched junction bases: 4. Per the germline V gene, CDR1 is SEHNR and CDR2 is FQNEAQ (reference sequence). CDR3 size: 14 residues. Written as DNA, the CDR3 is TGTGCCAGCAGCTTGGGACAGGGAAAATCACCCCTCCACTTT. This encodes CASSLGQGKSPLHF. Based on the CDR3 plus reference TRBV7-9 and TRBJ1-6, the full variable domain is DTGVSQNPRHKITKRGQNVTFRCDPISEHNRLYWYRQTLGQGPEFLTYFQNEAQLEKSRLLSDRFSAERPKGSFSTLEIQRTEQGDSAMYLCASSLGQGKSPLHFGNGTRLTVT.

This clone was detected a few times. V usage is TRBV19 and J usage is TRBJ1-2, with TRBD1 identical over 7 bases. With V trimmed by 1 base and J by 7 bases, 6 bases remained unmatched. The CDR3 length is 14 residues. Germline CDR1 and CDR2: LNHDA and SQIVND (reference sequence). The CDR3 DNA reads TGTGCCAGTAGTATAGGAGGGGGCGCCGGTGGCTACACCTTC. Translated: CASSIGGGAGGYTF.

The chain recombines TRBV7-9 with TRBJ2-7, with TRBD2 matching 9 bases. V lost 1 base, J lost 5 bases, and 3 bases stayed unmatched. The CDR3 contains 14 residues. Germline CDR1 SEHNR, CDR2 FQNEAQ (reference sequence). CDR3 nucleotide sequence: TGTGCCAGCAGCTTAGTTAGCGGGGGAAACGAGCAGTACTTC. It encodes CASSLVSGGNEQYF.

This clone appeared a single time. The chain couples TRBV10-3 to TRBJ2-2, with a weak D call TRBD1 (6 bases). Per the germline V gene, CDR1 is ENHRY and CDR2 is SYGVKD. The CDR3 consists of 14 residues. V lost 6 bases and J 2 bases, leaving 10 bases between the germline ends. The CDR3 DNA reads TGTGCCATCAGGCCAGGGGAAAACACCGGGGAGCTGTTTTTT. It is translated as CAIRPGENTGELFF.

The V gene is TRBV4-2, the J gene TRBJ2-1, with D perhaps TRBD1 or TRBD2 (5 bases each). This CDR3 is 14 amino acids long. Germline values: CDR1 LGHNA, CDR2 YNFKEQ. Trimming stripped 4 bases from V and 6 bases from J, with 13 bases between. DNA of the CDR3: TGTGCCAGCAGCCCGGGGCCGCTCCGCAATGAGCAGTTCTTC. This sequence encodes CASSPGPLRNEQFF.

This rearrangement joins TRBV6-1 to TRBJ1-6; maybe TRBD1 (5 bases). With 7 bases removed from V and 9 bases from J, the gap between germline ends came to 19 bases. The CDR3 consists of 15 residues. Germline loops: CDR1 MNHNS, CDR2 SASEGT. CDR3 loop: CASMLSGPGGSPLHF. As DNA, the CDR3 is TGTGCCAGCATGCTATCGGGACCGGGGGGTTCACCCCTCCACTTT.

The table lists this clone with a count of one. The chain links TRBV19 to TRBJ1-4, with unresolved D. Trimming cost V 7 bases and J 5 bases, with 5 bases left between them. The germline V gene encodes CDR1 LNHDA and CDR2 SQIVND (reference sequence). CDR3 length: 11 amino acids. The CDR3 sequence: CASTQNEKLFF. In DNA, the CDR3 is TGTGCCAGTACCCAAAATGAAAAACTGTTTTTT.

V is TRBV7-2 and J is TRBJ1-2, with D uncertain. The CDR3 contains 13 residues. V was trimmed by 7 bases and J by 7 bases, leaving 16 bases between them. CDR1 is SGHTA and CDR2 is FQGNSA in the germline V gene. The CDR3 protein is CASTGVFPRGYTF. CDR3 sequence (DNA): TGTGCCAGCACCGGGGTATTCCCCCGTGGCTACACCTTC.

The V call is TRBV7-3, the J call TRBJ2-5; 10 bases are shared with TRBD2. CDR1 and CDR2 from the germline V gene are SGHTA and FQGTGA. The CDR3 is made up of 18 amino acids. Trimming removed 5 bases from V and 4 bases from J; junction bases left unmatched: 16. This CDR3 reads CASSPTGVAGGGTETQYF. The CDR3 nucleotides are TGTGCCAGCAGCCCTACGGGAGTAGCGGGGGGCGGGACAGAGACCCAGTACTTC.

V gene TRBV10-3 combines with J gene TRBJ2-2; D unclear. The V gene's germline CDR1 is ENHRY and CDR2 SYGVKD. This CDR3 has 13 amino acids. V was cut by 7 bases and J by 3 bases, with 9 bases left in between. CDR3 sequence: CAIKGPDTGELFF. In DNA form, the CDR3 reads TGTGCCATCAAAGGCCCGGACACCGGGGAGCTGTTTTTT.

This clone has just one count. The chain joins TRBV27 to TRBJ2-7; the D is unclear. Trimming shortened V by 5 bases and J by 0 bases, and 11 bases separated the two germline ends. CDR1 is MNHEY and CDR2 is SMNVEV in the germline V gene (reference sequence). The CDR3 is 14 amino acids. The CDR3 sequence: CASSPLLSSYEQYF. The CDR3 region has the DNA TGTGCCAGCAGTCCGCTCCTTAGCTCCTACGAGCAGTACTTC.

The chain carries TRBV5-1 and TRBJ2-7; D not resolved. There are 14 residues in the CDR3. V dropped 0 bases and J dropped 3 bases, with 10 bases sitting between them. Germline CDR1 and CDR2: SGHRS and YFSETQ. DNA for the CDR3: TGCGCCAGCAGCTTGGGTGACCTTAACTACGAGCAGTACTTC. This translates into CASSLGDLNYEQYF.

The rearrangement uses TRBV5-1 and TRBJ1-2, with a tentative D call TRBD1 (6 bases). V lost 6 bases to trimming and J lost 3 bases, with 15 bases between them. The length of the CDR3 is 14 residues. The germline gives CDR1 SGHRS, CDR2 YFSETQ. CDR3 loop: CASTVDRLHYGYTF. DNA of the CDR3: TGCGCCAGCACCGTAGACAGGCTCCACTATGGCTACACCTTC.

V usage is TRBV5-1 and J usage is TRBJ1-2, with a tentative D call TRBD1 (6 bases). The V end was cut by 4 bases, the J end by 7 bases, with 14 bases between. Germline values: CDR1 SGHRS, CDR2 YFSETQ. The CDR3 is 13 residues long. CDR3 DNA sequence: TGCGCCAGCAGCCCCGGACAGATCCCTGGCTACACCTTC. Translating it yields CASSPGQIPGYTF. Combining the CDR3 with reference TRBV5-1 and TRBJ1-2 gives the whole variable domain KAGVTQTPRYLIKTRGQQVTLSCSPISGHRSVSWYQQTPGQGLQFLFEYFSETQRNKGNFPGRFSGRQFSNSRSEMNVSTLELGDSALYLCASSPGQIPGYTFGSGTRLTVV.

V and J are TRBV2 and TRBJ1-2; maybe TRBD1 (5 bases). The CDR3 spans 14 residues. CDR1 and CDR2 from the germline V gene are SNHLY and FYNNEI. V was trimmed by 7 bases and J by 4 bases, leaving 16 bases between them. The CDR3 loop reads CASTGEGRGYGYTF. CDR3 nucleotides: TGTGCCAGCACCGGGGAGGGACGTGGCTATGGCTACACCTTC.

This chain links TRBV7-6 with TRBJ2-2; tentative D call: TRBD1 (6 bases). CDR1 is SGHVS, CDR2 FNYEAQ, per germline. This CDR3 is built from 16 residues. V lost 3 bases and J 5 bases, leaving 16 bases between the germline ends. The CDR3 DNA follows: TGTGCCAGCAGCTTCACAGGGTACCATGGGACCGGGGAGCTGTTTTTT. Protein sequence: CASSFTGYHGTGELFF.

The chain has TRBV6-4 and TRBJ2-3, with D unresolved. Looked up from germline, CDR1 is MRHNA and CDR2 is SNTAGT. The CDR3 contains 16 residues. With 2 bases removed from V and 0 bases from J, the gap between germline ends came to 12 bases. CDR3 sequence reads: CASSDHPAGSTDTQYF. The CDR3 region has the DNA TGTGCCAGCAGTGACCACCCCGCCGGGAGCACAGATACGCAGTATTTT.

The chain recombines TRBV7-9 with TRBJ2-7; TRBD1 might be the D (6 bases). V was cut by 1 base and J by 3 bases, with 19 bases left in between. Germline V gene lookup returns CDR1 SEHNR and CDR2 FQNEAQ (reference sequence). This CDR3 spans 17 amino acids. CDR3 coding DNA: TGTGCCAGCAGCTTAGAGTTGGGGGCCACGGACAGCTACGAGCAGTACTTC. Translating it yields CASSLELGATDSYEQYF.

This clone was counted only a few times. The chain employs TRBV5-5 and TRBJ2-7; 9 nucleotides align to TRBD1. CDR1 and CDR2 (germline): SGHKS, YYEKEE (reference sequence). There are 16 residues in the CDR3. Trimming cost V 3 bases and J 1 base; bases outside gene matches: 8. The CDR3 loop is CASSSITGGHSYEQYF. In nucleotides, the CDR3 is TGTGCCAGCAGCTCCATTACAGGGGGCCATTCCTACGAGCAGTACTTC.

The sample holds one count of this clone. The V call is TRBV5-1, the J call TRBJ2-1; 8 nucleotides align to TRBD1. There are 15 residues in the CDR3. Germline V gene sequence: CDR1 SGHRS, CDR2 YFSETQ. V was clipped by 4 bases and J by 1 base; unmatched bases: 4. The CDR3 protein is CASSARQGSYNEQFF. In DNA form, the CDR3 reads TGCGCCAGCAGCGCGAGACAGGGGTCCTACAATGAGCAGTTCTTC.

The CDR3 DNA reads as TGTGCCAGCAGTCCCGCGAACACCGGGGAGCTGTTTTTT. Amino acid sequence: CASSPANTGELFF. The gene calls are TRBV12-3 or TRBV12-4 and TRBJ2-2, with D unclear. CDR3 length equals 13 residues. Trimming cost V 5 bases and J 0 bases, with 4 bases left between them.

The V call is TRBV11-3, the J call TRBJ2-1; D might be TRBD2 (5 bases). V was clipped by 0 bases and J by 9 bases, with 15 bases between them. This CDR3 has 15 residues. Germline CDR1 reads SGHNT; CDR2 reads YENEEA. The CDR3 loop reads CASSLDWASRAEQFF. CDR3 in DNA: TGTGCCAGCAGCTTAGATTGGGCTAGCCGGGCTGAGCAGTTCTTC.

J is TRBJ2-2 and V is TRBV7-3; 7 bases match TRBD1. The CDR3 contains 13 residues. From germline, CDR1 is SGHTA and CDR2 FQGTGA. The V and J ends lost 4 bases and 5 bases, in that order; junction bases with no gene match: 1. CDR3 region: CASSSTGTGELFF. Here the CDR3 DNA reads TGTGCCAGCAGCTCGACAGGGACCGGGGAGCTGTTTTTT.

In its sample, this clone was seen once. The gene calls are TRBV18 and TRBJ2-7; 9 bases line up with TRBD1. V was clipped by 3 bases and J by 3 bases; unmatched bases: 6. The germline gives CDR1 KGHSH, CDR2 LQKENI. This CDR3 contains 15 residues. The CDR3 DNA reads as TGTGCCAGCTCACCCCGGGACAGGGCCCGCTACGAGCAGTACTTC. This translates into CASSPRDRARYEQYF. Full variable domain (rest looked up from reference TRBV18 and TRBJ2-7): NAGVMQNPRHLVRRRGQEARLRCSPMKGHSHVYWYRQLPEEGLKFMVYLQKENIIDESGMPKERFSAEFPKEGPSILRIQQVVRGDSAAYFCASSPRDRARYEQYFGPGTRLTVT.

The V gene is TRBV3-1 (or the pseudogene TRBV3-2), the J gene TRBJ1-2, with D possibly being TRBD1 (5 bases). V lost 3 bases and J lost 1, with 15 bases in between. Germline V lookup: CDR1 LGHDT, CDR2 YNNKEL (reference sequence). This CDR3 spans 16 amino acids. The CDR3 DNA is TGTGCCAGCAGCCATTGGGACGGGAGGAGTAACTATGGCTACACCTTC. Translating gives CASSHWDGRSNYGYTF.

The chain recombines TRBV4-1 with TRBJ2-1; TRBD2 agrees at 11 bases. V lost 7 bases to trimming and J lost 2 bases; unmatched junction nucleotides: 7. This CDR3 is 16 amino acids long. From germline, CDR1 is MGHRA and CDR2 YSYEKL. CDR3 loop: CASTPTSGGTYNEQFF. The DNA of the CDR3 is TGCGCCAGCACACCTACTAGCGGGGGTACCTACAATGAGCAGTTCTTC.